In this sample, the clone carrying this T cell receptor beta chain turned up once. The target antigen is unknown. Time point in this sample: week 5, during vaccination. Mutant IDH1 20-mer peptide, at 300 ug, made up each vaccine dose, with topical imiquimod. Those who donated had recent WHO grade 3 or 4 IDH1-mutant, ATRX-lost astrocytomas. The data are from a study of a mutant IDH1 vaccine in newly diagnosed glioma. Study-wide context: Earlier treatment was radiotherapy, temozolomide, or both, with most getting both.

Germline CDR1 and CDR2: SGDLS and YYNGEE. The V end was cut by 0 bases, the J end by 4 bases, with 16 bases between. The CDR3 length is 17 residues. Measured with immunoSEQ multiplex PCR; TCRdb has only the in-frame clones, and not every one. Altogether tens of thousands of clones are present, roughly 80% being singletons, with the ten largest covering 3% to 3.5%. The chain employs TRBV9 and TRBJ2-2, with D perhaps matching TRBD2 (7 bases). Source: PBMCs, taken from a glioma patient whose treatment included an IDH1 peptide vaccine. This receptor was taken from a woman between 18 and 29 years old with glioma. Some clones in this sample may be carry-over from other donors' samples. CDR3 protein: CASSVVRGGLGTGELFF. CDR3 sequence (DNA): TGTGCCAGCAGCGTAGTTCGCGGGGGCCTGGGCACCGGGGAGCTGTTTTTT.